This T cell receptor (beta chain) stems from a study of cytomegalovirus exposure and HLA in healthy donors. It was with 60 Vbeta and 13 Jbeta primers that the PCR ran. Assay: immunoSEQ multiplex PCR; the TCRdb copy retains only in-frame clones and omits some. Here the sample spans approximately 130,000 clones, around 85% being singletons. Trimming stripped 6 bases from V and 3 bases from J, with 6 bases between. The CDR3 is 13 residues long. The germline gives CDR1 LNHDA, CDR2 SQIVND (reference sequence). The receptor comes from a woman aged 25 to 45 in good health and CMV-seropositive. The material sequenced was PBMCs. The chain is built from TRBV19 and TRBJ1-6, with a weak D call TRBD1 (6 bases). Here the CDR3 reads CASRDSYNSPLHF. The CDR3, as DNA: TGTGCCAGTAGGGACAGCTATAATTCACCCCTCCACTTT.